The source of this T cell receptor beta chain is a study of spatial heterogeneity in lung cancer. Comment on this clonotype: The antigen is undetermined.

Time point here: sample taken at primary tumor resection. Samples were obtained from about 75 donors, all untreated early-stage non-small cell lung cancer patients. No cells were sorted before sequencing. The whole RNA sequenced was extracted from tumor, nontumor lung or frozen PBMC. V lost 0 bases, J lost 8 bases, and 17 bases lay in between. The CDR3 runs 16 residues. Germline lookup yields CDR1 LGHNA and CDR2 YSLEER. TCR cDNA molecules each carried a unique molecular identifier. MiXCR, run by TCRdb on the 5' RACE reads, gives a single entry per CDR3 protein. Of more than 2,500 distinct CDR3 sequences in the sample, more than 3% were seen once. Study-level findings and limits: Tumoral mutation counts were tracked by counts of expanded intratumoral alpha and beta TCRs. Ubiquitous expanded TCR counts tracked ubiquitous nonsynonymous mutations, and regional counts tracked regional ones.

The TCR was taken from a male donor with early-stage non-small cell lung cancer. V gene TRBV4-3 combines with J gene TRBJ2-1; no clear D gene. The sample here was lung tumor tissue, taken at surgery. This CDR3 reads CASSQEGRAVVDEQFF. CDR3 coding DNA: TGCGCCAGCAGCCAAGAAGGAAGGGCAGTTGTAGATGAGCAGTTCTTC.